The present T cell receptor beta chain was sequenced within a study of cytomegalovirus exposure and HLA in healthy donors. Study background: Among the approximately 400 genotyped donors, over 70% were placed in the Caucasian-associated ancestry cluster.

13 Jbeta primers and 60 Vbeta primers were used for the PCR. This table comes from immunoSEQ multiplex PCR, and its TCRdb copy is limited to in-frame clones, with some not included. The sample holds about 230,000 clones; approximately 90% are singletons and the top ten take around 1%. Study-wide results and caveats: Per a later analysis, HLA-associated TCR beta chains showed more clonal expansion than other, equally common TCR beta chains.

Germline V gene sequence: CDR1 MGHRA, CDR2 YSYEKL. With 1 base removed from V and 4 bases from J, the gap between germline ends came to 8 bases. The length of the CDR3 is 13 residues. In the case of this clone: Its specificity is not known.

V usage is TRBV4-1 and J usage is TRBJ2-7; possible D gene TRBD1, 6 bases. The receptor comes from a woman under 30 in good health and CMV-seronegative. Specimen: PBMCs. CDR3 coding DNA: TGCGCCAGCAGCCAAGTACAGGGTTACGAGCAGTACTTC. Translation: CASSQVQGYEQYF.